These 21 T cell receptor beta chains were all obtained from the same sample, sequenced in a study of identical twins. In TCRdb, the 5' RACE reads were re-called with MiXCR into one record per CDR3 protein. The table has around 230,000 distinct CDR3 sequences, less than 10% seen once. The sequenced sample was memory (CD45RO+) T cells sorted from blood. The receptors originated from a woman under 30 in good health.

This clonotype was recorded many times. Written as DNA, the CDR3 is TGTGCCAGCAGTTTTTCGCAGGGGGGACAAGTCGAGCAGTACTTC. It encodes CASSFSQGGQVEQYF. The chain has TRBV25-1 and TRBJ2-7; D is perhaps TRBD1 (7 bases). The germline V gene has CDR1 MGHDK and CDR2 SYGVNS. With 5 bases removed from V and 6 bases from J, the gap between germline ends came to 20 bases. The CDR3 loop spans 15 amino acids.

The table lists this clonotype with many counts. DNA of the CDR3: TGCGCCAGCAGCTTGGATAGGGTGGACGGCTACACCTTC. This encodes CASSLDRVDGYTF. This rearrangement joins TRBV5-1 to TRBJ1-2; D not certain. This CDR3 is built from 13 residues. Trimming shortened V by 0 bases and J by 8 bases, and 11 bases separated the two germline ends. Germline CDR1 and CDR2: SGHRS and YFSETQ. The variable domain in full, completed from reference TRBV5-1 and TRBJ1-2, reads KAGVTQTPRYLIKTRGQQVTLSCSPISGHRSVSWYQQTPGQGLQFLFEYFSETQRNKGNFPGRFSGRQFSNSRSEMNVSTLELGDSALYLCASSLDRVDGYTFGSGTRLTVV.

This clonotype was seen a few times. J is TRBJ2-7 and V is TRBV29-1, with 10 bases matching TRBD2. CDR1 and CDR2 from the germline V gene are SQVTM and ANQGSEA. CDR3 length: 14 residues. With 4 bases clipped from V and 3 bases from J, the junction kept 6 bases outside the gene matches. CDR3 sequence: CSVAAGGPHYEQYF. The CDR3 nucleotides are TGCAGCGTTGCAGCGGGAGGGCCCCACTACGAGCAGTACTTC.

V gene TRBV6-5 combines with J gene TRBJ2-3, with 9 bases identical to TRBD1. After removal of 1 base from V and 5 bases from J, the junction contained 4 bases not matched to a gene. Germline V gene lookup returns CDR1 MNHEY and CDR2 SVGAGI. The CDR3 runs to 15 residues. This CDR3 reads CASSYWTGVKDTQYF. CDR3 coding DNA: TGTGCCAGCAGTTACTGGACAGGGGTCAAAGATACGCAGTATTTT.

This sequence joins TRBV14 and TRBJ2-7, with D perhaps matching TRBD1 or TRBD2 (5 bases each). This CDR3 spans 16 amino acids. Looked up from germline, CDR1 is SGHDN and CDR2 is FVKESK. The ends were cut back, 2 bases at V and 3 bases at J, with 17 bases in the middle. The CDR3 region is CASSQQARDPNYEQYF. The CDR3 coding sequence is TGTGCCAGCAGCCAACAGGCCCGGGACCCAAACTACGAGCAGTACTTC.

To note about this clonotype: This clone may be a read error of a much larger clone one base away. The chain has TRBV12-3 or TRBV12-4 and TRBJ1-1; no firm D call. The CDR3 covers 13 residues. Between the trimmed V and J ends, which lost 10 bases and 8 bases, there was a span of 20 bases. For the CDR3, the DNA is TGTGCCAACGTCCCTAACTCATGGAGCGAAGCTTTCTTT. Protein: CANVPNSWSEAFF.

This clonotype was found a few times. The chain couples TRBV20-1 to TRBJ2-7, with D perhaps TRBD1 or TRBD2 (5 bases each). The CDR3 extends over 12 amino acids. V lost 2 bases and J 7 bases, leaving 12 bases between the germline ends. The germline gives CDR1 DFQATT, CDR2 SNEGSKA (reference sequence). CDR3 sequence (DNA): TGCAGTGCTAGACCGGGACCGCCTGAGCAGTACTTC. Its translation is CSARPGPPEQYF.

The chain recombines TRBV20-1 with TRBJ2-7, with D tentatively TRBD1 or TRBD2 (6 bases each). V lost 3 bases and J lost 7, with 22 bases in between. Per germline, CDR1 DFQATT and CDR2 SNEGSKA (reference sequence). CDR3 length: 15 amino acids. Here the CDR3 reads CSARIPGAGLREQYF. The CDR3 DNA reads as TGCAGTGCTAGGATCCCGGGGGCAGGTCTTAGAGAGCAGTACTTC.

This clonotype was picked up a small number of times. The V and J genes are TRBV5-1 and TRBJ2-5; 7 bases map to TRBD1. The V segment lost 3 bases and the J segment 2 bases; nucleotides outside the gene matches: 7. CDR3 length equals 15 residues. Germline CDR1 is SGHRS and CDR2 is YFSETQ. The CDR3 sequence is CASSSFTGAQETQYF. CDR3 in DNA: TGCGCCAGCAGCTCCTTTACAGGGGCTCAAGAGACCCAGTACTTC.

Only a few counts were recorded for this clonotype. The chain employs TRBV11-2 and TRBJ1-2, with D unresolved. V gave up 4 bases and J gave up 8 bases, with 20 bases separating them. Germline V gives CDR1 SGHAT, CDR2 FQNNGV. CDR3 length equals 15 residues. CDR3 nucleotide sequence: TGTGCCAGCAGCTCCTCCACGTGGCCCGGGGTCGGCTACACCTTC. Its translation: CASSSSTWPGVGYTF.

V is TRBV28 and J is TRBJ2-2; perhaps TRBD2 as D (6 bases). Trimming shortened V by 3 bases and J by 6 bases, and 14 bases separated the two germline ends. The CDR3 is made up of 15 amino acids. The germline V gene has CDR1 MDHEN and CDR2 SYDVKM. The DNA of the CDR3 is TGTGCCAGCAGTTTGCCGGGAGTATTGGCCGGGGAGCTGTTTTTT. Protein: CASSLPGVLAGELFF.

A few counts support this clonotype. J is TRBJ2-3 and V is TRBV7-9; 8 positions match TRBD2. CDR1 is SEHNR, CDR2 FQNEAQ, per germline (reference sequence). V lost 5 bases and J lost 2; bases outside the gene matches: 3. The CDR3 extends over 14 amino acids. CDR3 sequence: CASSRAGVTDTQYF. CDR3 sequence (DNA): TGTGCCAGCAGCCGAGCGGGAGTCACAGATACGCAGTATTTT.

This clonotype came up many times. The chain recombines TRBV5-1 with TRBJ1-1; maybe TRBD1 (5 bases). V lost 3 bases to trimming and J lost 3 bases, with 15 bases between them. The germline V gene encodes CDR1 SGHRS and CDR2 YFSETQ. There are 15 residues in the CDR3. CDR3 DNA: TGCGCCAGCAGCTACACCGGGACCGCCGACACTGAAGCTTTCTTT. Encoded protein: CASSYTGTADTEAFF. Drawing the rest from reference TRBV5-1 and TRBJ1-1, the complete variable domain is KAGVTQTPRYLIKTRGQQVTLSCSPISGHRSVSWYQQTPGQGLQFLFEYFSETQRNKGNFPGRFSGRQFSNSRSEMNVSTLELGDSALYLCASSYTGTADTEAFFGQGTRLTVV.

This clonotype was counted only a few times. This chain joins TRBV11-1 and TRBJ2-7, with D possibly TRBD2 on 6 matching bases. The CDR3 covers 18 residues. The germline CDR1 and CDR2 sequences are SGHAT and FQDESV (reference sequence). Trimming shortened V by 4 bases and J by 2 bases, and 24 bases separated the two germline ends. CDR3 residues: CASSSSHLPGLMTYEQYF. Here the CDR3 DNA reads TGTGCCAGCAGCTCCTCCCACCTTCCGGGACTCATGACCTACGAGCAGTACTTC.

This clonotype appeared a few times. V gene TRBV11-3 combines with J gene TRBJ2-3; a weak D match, TRBD1 (5 bases). V was trimmed by 4 bases and J by 0 bases, leaving 29 bases between them. The CDR3 has 21 amino acids. CDR1 is SGHNT and CDR2 is YENEEA in the germline V gene. In DNA, the CDR3 is TGTGCCAGCAGCTCTGGTTTTTTGGGGCCAACTGCTCACTCTAGCACAGATACGCAGTATTTT. Its translation is CASSSGFLGPTAHSSTDTQYF.

This clonotype was counted a few times. The genes are TRBV19 and TRBJ2-1, with a possible D match to TRBD2 (5 bases). V was shortened by 3 bases and J by 8 bases, with 14 bases between the two germline ends. Germline CDR1 LNHDA, CDR2 SQIVND (reference sequence). This CDR3 is 14 amino acids long. The CDR3 bases are TGTGCCAGTAGTATTACCGGGGTAGGGTATGAGCAGTTCTTC. Amino acid sequence: CASSITGVGYEQFF.

In its sample, this clonotype was seen a few times. The CDR3 here is CASSQETVATNEKLFF. The CDR3, as DNA: TGTGCCAGCAGCCAAGAAACGGTTGCAACTAATGAAAAACTGTTTTTT. This chain joins TRBV3-1 and TRBJ1-4; D is undetermined. V was trimmed by 0 bases and J by 0 bases, leaving 8 bases between them. The CDR3 sequence is 16 residues long. The V gene's germline CDR1 is LGHDT and CDR2 YNNKEL (reference sequence).

This rearrangement joins TRBV5-1 to TRBJ2-1, with 7 positions matching TRBD2. Trimming took 4 bases from V and 7 from J; bases not matched to a gene: 14. Germline CDR1 is SGHRS and CDR2 is YFSETQ. The CDR3 length is 16 residues. CDR3 nucleotide sequence: TGCGCCAGCAGCGAAGTCTTTCGCGGGAGACGGAATGAGCAGTTCTTC. Protein product: CASSEVFRGRRNEQFF.

Many counts were recorded for this clonotype. J is TRBJ1-3 and V is TRBV16; D gene unclear. V was shortened by 8 bases and J by 0 bases, with 8 bases between the two germline ends. Per germline, CDR1 KGHSY and CDR2 FQNENV. There are 13 residues in the CDR3. The CDR3 spells CASSEFSGNTIYF. The CDR3 bases are TGTGCCAGCTCCGAATTCTCTGGAAACACCATATATTTT.

The chain employs TRBV6-2 or TRBV6-3 and TRBJ1-3; D not resolved. CDR1 is MNHEY, CDR2 SVGEGT, per germline. The CDR3 covers 14 residues. Trimming pared 2 bases from V and 4 bases from J, leaving 9 bases between. The CDR3: CASSYPDGGNTIYF. CDR3 in DNA: TGTGCCAGCAGTTACCCGGACGGAGGAAACACCATATATTTT.

The gene calls are TRBV5-4 and TRBJ2-1; weak D call: TRBD2 (6 bases). The germline V and J ends were trimmed by 0 bases and 13 bases, with 23 bases remaining between them. The CDR3 loop spans 16 amino acids. Looked up from germline, CDR1 is SGHNT and CDR2 is YYREEE (reference sequence). CDR3 protein: CASSLAADPSGENQFF. CDR3 DNA sequence: TGTGCCAGCAGCTTGGCGGCAGACCCGTCGGGAGAAAATCAGTTCTTC.